This T cell receptor beta chain was found in a study of cytomegalovirus exposure and HLA in healthy donors. Notes on the study in general: Apart from CMV serostatus, no immune exposure information was available. Productive rates of about 87% or about 30% were seen for most TCR beta V segments in an earlier analysis.

V was shortened by 2 bases and J by 6 bases, with 11 bases between the two germline ends. The CDR3 sequence is 14 residues long. Per germline, CDR1 SGHVS and CDR2 FNYEAQ. This clone was picked up a small number of times. Antigen unknown. PCR used 60 Vbeta primers and 13 Jbeta primers. Sequenced by immunoSEQ multiplex PCR; TCRdb stores in-frame clones only, minus some. The data contain tens of thousands of clones, more than 60% of them singletons. Input material: PBMCs. The receptor's source is a male donor in good health and CMV-seropositive. The chain carries TRBV7-6 and TRBJ1-5; D is possibly TRBD1 (5 bases). CDR3 in amino acids: CASSLKGSTQPQHF. In nucleotides, the CDR3 is TGTGCCAGCAGCTTAAAGGGGTCGACTCAGCCCCAGCATTTT.